This T cell receptor (beta chain) was sequenced in a study of T cell responses to AZD1222 COVID-19 vaccine. Study conclusions and caveats: The study found Spike-specific TCR breadth and depth rose after two AZD1222 doses.

This table comes from immunoSEQ multiplex PCR, and its TCRdb copy is limited to in-frame clones, with some not included. The sample yields 80,000 to 100,000 clones, about 88% seen once. This clone has only a few counts. Its target is unknown. The CDR3 covers 12 residues. Trimming cost V 1 base and J 5 bases, with 3 bases left between them. CDR1 and CDR2 (germline): LGHDT, YNNKEL (reference sequence). The chain carries TRBV3-1 (or the pseudogene TRBV3-2) and TRBJ1-5; the D is unclear. Sequencing was performed on peripheral blood, taken on day 0 of AZD1222 vaccination. The source of this sequence is an adult in good health. DNA for the CDR3: TGTGCCAGCAGCCAAGGCGATCAGCCCCAGCATTTT. It specifies CASSQGDQPQHF.